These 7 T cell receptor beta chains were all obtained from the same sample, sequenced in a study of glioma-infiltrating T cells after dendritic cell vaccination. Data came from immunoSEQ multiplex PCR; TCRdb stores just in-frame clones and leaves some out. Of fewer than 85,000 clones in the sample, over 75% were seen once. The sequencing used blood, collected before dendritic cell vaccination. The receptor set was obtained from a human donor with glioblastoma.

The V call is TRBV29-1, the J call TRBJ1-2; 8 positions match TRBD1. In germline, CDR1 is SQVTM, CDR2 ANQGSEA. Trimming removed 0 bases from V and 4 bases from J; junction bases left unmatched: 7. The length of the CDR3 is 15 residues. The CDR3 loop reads CSVEDGKDRAYGYTF. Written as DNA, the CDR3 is TGCAGCGTTGAAGATGGCAAGGACAGGGCCTATGGCTACACCTTC. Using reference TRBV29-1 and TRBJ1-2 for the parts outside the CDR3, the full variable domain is SAVISQKPSRDICQRGTSLTIQCQVDSQVTMMFWYRQQPGQSLTLIATANQGSEATYESGFVIDKFPISRPNLTFSTLTVSNMSPEDSSIYLCSVEDGKDRAYGYTFGSGTRLTVV.

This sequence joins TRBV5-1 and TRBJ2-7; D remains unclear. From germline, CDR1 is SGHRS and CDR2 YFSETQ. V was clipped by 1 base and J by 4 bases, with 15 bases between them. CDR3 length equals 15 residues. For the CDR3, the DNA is TGCGCCAGCAGCTTGTCAGGCGATGAAATATACGAGCAGTACGTC. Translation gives CASSLSGDEIYEQYV.

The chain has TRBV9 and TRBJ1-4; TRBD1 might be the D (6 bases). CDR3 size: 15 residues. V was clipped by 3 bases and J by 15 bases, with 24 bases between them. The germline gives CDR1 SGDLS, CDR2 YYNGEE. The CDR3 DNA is TGTGCCAGCAGCGCTCAATCACAGGGTGAGGGTATGTTGTTTTTT. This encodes CASSAQSQGEGMLFF.

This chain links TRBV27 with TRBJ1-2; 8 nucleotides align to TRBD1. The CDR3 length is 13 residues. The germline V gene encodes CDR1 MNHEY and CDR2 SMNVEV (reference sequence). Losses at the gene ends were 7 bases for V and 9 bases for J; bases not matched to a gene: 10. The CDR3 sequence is CASTITGGASYTF. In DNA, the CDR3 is TGTGCCAGCACTATAACAGGGGGTGCCAGCTACACCTTC.

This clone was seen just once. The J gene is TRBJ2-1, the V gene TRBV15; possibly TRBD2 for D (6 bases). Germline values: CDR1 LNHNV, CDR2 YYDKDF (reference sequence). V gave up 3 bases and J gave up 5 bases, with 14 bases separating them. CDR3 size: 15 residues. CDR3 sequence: CATSSQTRTNNEQFF. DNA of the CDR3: TGTGCCACCAGCAGCCAGACTAGGACTAACAATGAGCAGTTCTTC.

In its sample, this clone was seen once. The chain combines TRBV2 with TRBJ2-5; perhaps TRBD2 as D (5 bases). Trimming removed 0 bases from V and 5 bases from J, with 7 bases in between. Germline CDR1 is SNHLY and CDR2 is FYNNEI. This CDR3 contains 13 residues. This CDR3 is CASSEARRETQYF. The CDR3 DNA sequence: TGTGCCAGCAGTGAAGCCCGGAGGGAGACCCAGTACTTC.

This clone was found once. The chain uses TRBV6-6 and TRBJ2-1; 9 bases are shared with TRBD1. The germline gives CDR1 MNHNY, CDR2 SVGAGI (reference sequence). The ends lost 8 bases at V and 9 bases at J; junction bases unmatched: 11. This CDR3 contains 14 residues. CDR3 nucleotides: TGTGCCAGCTCAGGTCCCGGGACAGGGACTGAGCAGTTCTTC. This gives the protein CASSGPGTGTEQFF.